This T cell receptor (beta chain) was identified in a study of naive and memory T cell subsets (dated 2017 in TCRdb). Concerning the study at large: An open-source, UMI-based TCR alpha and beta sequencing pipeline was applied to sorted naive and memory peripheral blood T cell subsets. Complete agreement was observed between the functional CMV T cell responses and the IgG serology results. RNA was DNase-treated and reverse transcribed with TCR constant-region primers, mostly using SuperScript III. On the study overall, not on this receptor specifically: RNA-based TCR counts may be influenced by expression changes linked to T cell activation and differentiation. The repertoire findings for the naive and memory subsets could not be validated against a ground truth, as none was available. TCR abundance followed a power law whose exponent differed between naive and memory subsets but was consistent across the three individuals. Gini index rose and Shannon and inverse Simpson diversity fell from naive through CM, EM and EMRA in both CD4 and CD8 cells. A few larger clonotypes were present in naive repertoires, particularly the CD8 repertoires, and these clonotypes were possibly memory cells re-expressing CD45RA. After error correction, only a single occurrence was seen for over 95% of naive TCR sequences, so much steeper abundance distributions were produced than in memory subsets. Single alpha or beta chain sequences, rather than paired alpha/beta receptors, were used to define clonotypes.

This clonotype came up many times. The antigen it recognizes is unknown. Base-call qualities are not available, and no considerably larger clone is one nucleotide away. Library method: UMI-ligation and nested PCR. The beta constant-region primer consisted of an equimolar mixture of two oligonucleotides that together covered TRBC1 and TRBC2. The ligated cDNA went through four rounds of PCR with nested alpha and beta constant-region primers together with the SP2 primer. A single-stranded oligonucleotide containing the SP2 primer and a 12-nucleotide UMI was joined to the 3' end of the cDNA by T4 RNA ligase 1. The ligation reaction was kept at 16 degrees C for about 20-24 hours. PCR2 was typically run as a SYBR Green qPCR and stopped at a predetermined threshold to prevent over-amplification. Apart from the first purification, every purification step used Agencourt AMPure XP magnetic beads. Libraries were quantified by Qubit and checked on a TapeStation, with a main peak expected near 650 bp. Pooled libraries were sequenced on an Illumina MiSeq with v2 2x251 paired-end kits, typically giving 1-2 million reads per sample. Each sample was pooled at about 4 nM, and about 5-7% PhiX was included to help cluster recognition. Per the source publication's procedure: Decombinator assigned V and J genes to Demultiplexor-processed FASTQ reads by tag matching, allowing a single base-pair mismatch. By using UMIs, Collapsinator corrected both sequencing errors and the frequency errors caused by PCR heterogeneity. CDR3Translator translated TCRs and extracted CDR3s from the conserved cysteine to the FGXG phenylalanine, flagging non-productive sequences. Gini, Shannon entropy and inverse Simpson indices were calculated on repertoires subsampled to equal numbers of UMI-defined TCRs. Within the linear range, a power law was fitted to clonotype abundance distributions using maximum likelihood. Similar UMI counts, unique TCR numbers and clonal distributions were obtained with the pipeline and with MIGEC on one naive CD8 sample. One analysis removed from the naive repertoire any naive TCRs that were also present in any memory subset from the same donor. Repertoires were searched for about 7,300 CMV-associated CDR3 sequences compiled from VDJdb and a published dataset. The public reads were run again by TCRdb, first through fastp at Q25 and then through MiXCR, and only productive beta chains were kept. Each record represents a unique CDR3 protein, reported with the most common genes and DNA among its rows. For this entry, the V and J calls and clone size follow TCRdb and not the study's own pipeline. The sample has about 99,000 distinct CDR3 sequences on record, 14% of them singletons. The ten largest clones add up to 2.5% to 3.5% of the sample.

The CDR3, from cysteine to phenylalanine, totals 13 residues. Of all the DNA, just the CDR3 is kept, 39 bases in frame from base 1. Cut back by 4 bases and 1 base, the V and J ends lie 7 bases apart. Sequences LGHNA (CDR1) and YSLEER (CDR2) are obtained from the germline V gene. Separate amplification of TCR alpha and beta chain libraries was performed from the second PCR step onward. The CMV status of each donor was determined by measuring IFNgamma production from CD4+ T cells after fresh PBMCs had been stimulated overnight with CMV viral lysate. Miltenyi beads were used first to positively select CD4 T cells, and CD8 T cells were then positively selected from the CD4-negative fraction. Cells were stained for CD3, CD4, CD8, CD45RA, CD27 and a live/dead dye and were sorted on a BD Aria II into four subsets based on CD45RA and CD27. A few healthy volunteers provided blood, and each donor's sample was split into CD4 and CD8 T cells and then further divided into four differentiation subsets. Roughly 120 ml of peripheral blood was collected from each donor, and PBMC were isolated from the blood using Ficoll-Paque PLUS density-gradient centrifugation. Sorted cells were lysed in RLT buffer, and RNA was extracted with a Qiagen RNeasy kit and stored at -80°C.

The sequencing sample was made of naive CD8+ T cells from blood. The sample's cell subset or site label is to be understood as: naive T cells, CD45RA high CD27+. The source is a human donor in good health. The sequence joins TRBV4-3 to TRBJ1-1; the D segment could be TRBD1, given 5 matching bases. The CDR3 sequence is CASSPGSNTEAFF. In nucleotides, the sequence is TGCGCCAGCAGCCCAGGGTCGAACACTGAAGCTTTCTTT.